A selection of T cell receptor beta chains follows, all from one sample in a study of cytomegalovirus exposure and HLA in healthy donors. Clones were sequenced by immunoSEQ multiplex PCR, and TCRdb holds only the in-frame ones, with some missing. Of around 200,000 clones listed, 60% to 80% are singletons. The sequencing input was PBMCs. The receptors shown here come from a male donor in good health and CMV-seronegative. The CDR3 runs from the conserved cysteine through the conserved F or W. The D gene is left open where the match is weak. Some rows have no size entry. The others give once, few or many, or a class for an expanded clone.

J: TRBJ1-2
V: TRBV29-1
D: -
size: once
DNA: TGCAGCGTCGTACATAGCAACTATGGCTACACCTTC
CDR3: CSVVHSNYGYTF

J: TRBJ2-3
V: TRBV7-3
D: TRBD2
size: -
DNA: TGTGCCAGCAGCGAAGCGGGGGCCAGGGATACGCAGTATTTT
CDR3: CASSEAGARDTQYF

J: TRBJ1-5
V: TRBV27
D: TRBD1
size: -
DNA: TGTGCCAGCAGTCGGACAGGGGCCAGGTTGAATCAGCCCCAGCATTTT
CDR3: CASSRTGARLNQPQHF

J: TRBJ2-1
V: TRBV6-5
D: -
size: -
DNA: TGTGCCAGCAGTTACTCAATGACGGGATCGGGCAATGAGCAGTTCTTC
CDR3: CASSYSMTGSGNEQFF

J: TRBJ2-3
V: TRBV7-2
D: -
size: -
DNA: TGTGCCAGCAGCCCGGCGGGCACAGATACGCAGTATTTT
CDR3: CASSPAGTDTQYF

J: TRBJ1-6
V: TRBV5-4
D: -
size: -
DNA: TGTGCCAGCAGCTTGGATACAGGGAACTCCTATAATTCACCCCTCCACTTT
CDR3: CASSLDTGNSYNSPLHF

J: TRBJ1-6
V: TRBV6-5
D: TRBD1
size: -
DNA: TGTGCCAGCAGACCCGACAGGGGGGGAAATTCACCCCTCCACTTT
CDR3: CASRPDRGGNSPLHF

J: TRBJ2-3
V: TRBV9
D: -
size: once
DNA: TGTGCCAGCAGCGTAGAGGGGATCACAGATACGCAGTATTTT
CDR3: CASSVEGITDTQYF

J: TRBJ2-4
V: TRBV7-2
D: TRBD1
size: -
DNA: TGTGCCAGCAGCTTGGGGGACAGCGCAAACATTCAGTACTTC
CDR3: CASSLGDSANIQYF

J: TRBJ2-7
V: TRBV18
D: -
size: -
DNA: TGTGCCACCTCCCCAGGGTGGGGGCCGAACTACGAGCAGTACTTC
CDR3: CATSPGWGPNYEQYF

J: TRBJ2-4
V: TRBV15
D: -
size: -
DNA: TGTGCCACCAGCAGAGACGGGGAAAGGATGGCCGGCATTCAGTACTTC
CDR3: CATSRDGERMAGIQYF

J: TRBJ2-5
V: TRBV10-3
D: TRBD1
size: -
DNA: TGTGCCATCTCCCTAACCGGGACAGAAGAAGAGACCCAGTACTTC
CDR3: CAISLTGTEEETQYF

J: TRBJ1-2
V: TRBV29-1
D: TRBD1
size: -
DNA: TGCAGCGTTGAACCCATACCGGGACAGGGGGACTATGGCTACACCTTC
CDR3: CSVEPIPGQGDYGYTF

J: TRBJ1-4
V: TRBV28
D: TRBD1
size: -
DNA: TGTGCCAGCAGTTCAAGGACAGGGAGACGGGATAGGGAAAAACTGTTTTTT
CDR3: CASSSRTGRRDREKLFF

J: TRBJ2-7
V: TRBV28
D: TRBD1
size: -
DNA: TGTGCCGTTTCCGGGACAGGGGGTTACGAGCAGTACTTC
CDR3: CAVSGTGGYEQYF

J: TRBJ1-1
V: TRBV4-3
D: -
size: once
DNA: TGCGCCAGCAGCCAAGTTACAGGGCGGGTGAACACTGAAGCTTTCTTT
CDR3: CASSQVTGRVNTEAFF

J: TRBJ2-1
V: TRBV21-1
D: -
size: -
DNA: TGTGCCAGCACCCCCCAGCCCCAGGCGGGCAATGAGCAGTTCTTC
CDR3: CASTPQPQAGNEQFF

J: TRBJ1-4
V: TRBV7-9
D: TRBD1
size: -
DNA: TGTGCCAGCAGCCCGTGGGACAGAGTTAATGAAAAACTGTTTTTT
CDR3: CASSPWDRVNEKLFF

J: TRBJ1-3
V: TRBV7-6
D: -
size: -
DNA: TGTGCCAGCAGCTTTTGGGGCGACTCTGGAAACACCATATATTTT
CDR3: CASSFWGDSGNTIYF

J: TRBJ2-7
V: TRBV18
D: -
size: -
DNA: TGTGCCAGCTCACCAGCAGGGCCCTACGAGCAGTACTTC
CDR3: CASSPAGPYEQYF

J: TRBJ1-1
V: TRBV5-4
D: TRBD1
size: -
DNA: TGTGCCAGCAGCTGGGGGGTCCGGGACAGCAACACTGAAGCTTTCTTT
CDR3: CASSWGVRDSNTEAFF

J: TRBJ1-2
V: TRBV7-3
D: -
size: -
DNA: TGTGCCAGCAGACCTACATACCGGGACACGAACTATGGCTACACCTTC
CDR3: CASRPTYRDTNYGYTF

J: TRBJ2-7
V: TRBV29-1
D: -
size: -
DNA: TGCAGCGTTGCCAGGGTGAACTACGAGCAGTACTTC
CDR3: CSVARVNYEQYF

J: TRBJ2-7
V: TRBV2
D: -
size: once
DNA: TGTGCCAGCAGTGAAAACCAGGGTTCTTTCTACGAGCAGTACTTC
CDR3: CASSENQGSFYEQYF

J: TRBJ2-7
V: TRBV20-1
D: -
size: -
DNA: TGCAGTGCTAGAGAGAGAAGCGAGCAGTACTTC
CDR3: CSARERSEQYF

J: TRBJ1-2
V: TRBV28
D: TRBD1
size: -
DNA: TGTGCCAGCAGTTTATGGACAGGGCGAGGCTACACCTTC
CDR3: CASSLWTGRGYTF

J: TRBJ1-2
V: TRBV10-1
D: -
size: -
DNA: TGCGCCAGCTCGACTGAAGACTATGGCTACACCTTC
CDR3: CASSTEDYGYTF

J: TRBJ2-7
V: TRBV10-3
D: TRBD2
size: -
DNA: TGTGCCAGCGGGACTAGCGGGGGCTCCTACGAGCAGTACTTC
CDR3: CASGTSGGSYEQYF

J: TRBJ1-3
V: TRBV6-1
D: -
size: -
DNA: TGTGCCAGCAGTGCCCACAGGGAGCACACCATATATTTT
CDR3: CASSAHREHTIYF

J: TRBJ1-2
V: TRBV6-1
D: -
size: -
DNA: TGTGCCAGCAGTGTATACGTTTCCTACGGCTACACCTTC
CDR3: CASSVYVSYGYTF

J: TRBJ2-3
V: TRBV5-4
D: -
size: -
DNA: TGTGCCACGTTCCACTCTAGCACAGATACGCAGTATTTT
CDR3: CATFHSSTDTQYF

J: TRBJ2-7
V: TRBV5-1
D: -
size: once
DNA: TGCGCCAGCAGCCCCGAGGGACAAGTCTACGAGCAGTACTTC
CDR3: CASSPEGQVYEQYF

J: TRBJ1-2
V: TRBV30
D: TRBD1
size: -
DNA: TGTGCCTGGGACGGACAGGTGAACTATGGCTACACCTTC
CDR3: CAWDGQVNYGYTF

J: TRBJ1-3
V: TRBV28
D: TRBD1
size: -
DNA: TGTGCCAGCAGTCTATGGGGACAGGGGAAAGGAAACACCATATATTTT
CDR3: CASSLWGQGKGNTIYF

J: TRBJ1-1
V: TRBV6-6
D: -
size: -
DNA: TGTGCCAGCAGTTGGGACCCGGGGGACACTGAAGCTTTCTTT
CDR3: CASSWDPGDTEAFF

J: TRBJ2-5
V: TRBV10-3
D: -
size: -
DNA: TGTGCCATCACTGACAGTGGAGAAATGAAGACCCAGTACTTC
CDR3: CAITDSGEMKTQYF

J: TRBJ2-7
V: TRBV7-9
D: TRBD1
size: once
DNA: TGTGCCAGCAGCCTCGGACAGGGATTCTACGAGCAGTACTTC
CDR3: CASSLGQGFYEQYF

J: TRBJ2-7
V: TRBV29-1
D: -
size: -
DNA: TGCAGCGTTGGCTACAGCATCTACGAGCAGTACTTC
CDR3: CSVGYSIYEQYF

J: TRBJ2-3
V: TRBV30
D: -
size: -
DNA: TGTGCCTGGGGAGATCGAGGCGCTAGCACAGATACGCAGTATTTT
CDR3: CAWGDRGASTDTQYF

J: TRBJ2-1
V: TRBV5-5
D: -
size: -
DNA: TGTGCCAGCAGCTTGGCAGGGGCCCTTTCCTACAATGAGCAGTTCTTC
CDR3: CASSLAGALSYNEQFF

J: TRBJ2-1
V: TRBV2
D: -
size: few
DNA: TGTGCCAGCAACCTTCCCCAGGGCAATCTAATAGAGCAGTTCTTC
CDR3: CASNLPQGNLIEQFF

J: TRBJ2-7
V: TRBV6-1
D: TRBD1
size: few
DNA: TGTGCCAGCAGTGGGGGGGGGACAGGGTTAACCAAGCAGTACTTC
CDR3: CASSGGGTGLTKQYF

J: TRBJ2-7
V: TRBV5-4
D: TRBD1
size: -
DNA: TGTGCCAGCAGCGTGGGGACAGGGTCCATCGACGAGCAGTACTTC
CDR3: CASSVGTGSIDEQYF

J: TRBJ1-5
V: TRBV10-3
D: -
size: -
DNA: TGTGCCATCAGTGACCAGTACAATCAGCCCCAGCATTTT
CDR3: CAISDQYNQPQHF

J: TRBJ2-7
V: TRBV7-9
D: TRBD1
size: -
DNA: TGTGCCAGCAGCCCCCCCGGGACAGGGGGCAAAGAGCAGTACTTC
CDR3: CASSPPGTGGKEQYF

J: TRBJ2-7
V: TRBV4-3
D: -
size: -
DNA: TGCGCCAGCAGCCAAGGTCTACCGACAGACGAGCAGTACTTC
CDR3: CASSQGLPTDEQYF

J: TRBJ1-4
V: TRBV9
D: -
size: -
DNA: TGTGCCAGCAGCACTGGGACAAGCCCTAATGAAAAACTGTTTTTT
CDR3: CASSTGTSPNEKLFF

J: TRBJ2-7
V: TRBV21-1
D: -
size: few
DNA: TGTGCCAGCAGCTCCCGGTATATTAGCGGGAGTACCTACGAGCAGTACTTC
CDR3: CASSSRYISGSTYEQYF

J: TRBJ2-2
V: TRBV27
D: -
size: few
DNA: TGTGCCAGCAGTTTATATGGGGGCTTCGGTCCCGCCGGGGAGCTGTTTTTT
CDR3: CASSLYGGFGPAGELFF